This TCR beta chain was found in a study of blood T cell repertoires in COVID-19. CDR1 is SEHNR, CDR2 FQNEAQ, per germline (reference sequence). The junction had 14 bases not matched to a gene; V was cut back by 1 base and J by 2 bases. The CDR3 is 19 amino acids. Clones were read by immunoSEQ multiplex PCR, and TCRdb kept only the in-frame ones, dropping some. Among 180,000 or so clones listed, 80% to 85% were seen once. This clonotype was obtained from a human donor with acute or convalescent COVID-19. The donor label of this sample is uncertain. Sequencing was done on a sample of peripheral blood. V usage is TRBV7-9 and J usage is TRBJ2-7, with 10 bases that match TRBD2. The CDR3 DNA reads TGTGCCAGCAGCTTAGAGGGGGCTCCGACTAGCGGGTGGACCTACGAGCAGTACTTC. Protein product: CASSLEGAPTSGWTYEQYF.